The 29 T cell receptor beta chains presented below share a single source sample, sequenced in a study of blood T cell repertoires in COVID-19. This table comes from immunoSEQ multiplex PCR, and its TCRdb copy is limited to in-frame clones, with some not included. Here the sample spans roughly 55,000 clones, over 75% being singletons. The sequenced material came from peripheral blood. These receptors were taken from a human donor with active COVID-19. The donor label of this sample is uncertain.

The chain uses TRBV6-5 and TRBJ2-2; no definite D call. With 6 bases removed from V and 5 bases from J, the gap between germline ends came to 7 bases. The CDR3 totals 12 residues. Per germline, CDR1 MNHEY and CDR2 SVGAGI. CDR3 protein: CASRTETGELFF. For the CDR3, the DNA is TGTGCCAGCAGGACTGAAACCGGGGAGCTGTTTTTT.

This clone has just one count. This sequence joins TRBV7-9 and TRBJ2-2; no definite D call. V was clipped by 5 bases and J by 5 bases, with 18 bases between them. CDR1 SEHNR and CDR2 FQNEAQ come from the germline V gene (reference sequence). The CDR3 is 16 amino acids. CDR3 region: CASSQPDDRVTGELFF. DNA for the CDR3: TGTGCCAGCAGCCAACCCGACGATCGGGTAACCGGGGAGCTGTTTTTT.

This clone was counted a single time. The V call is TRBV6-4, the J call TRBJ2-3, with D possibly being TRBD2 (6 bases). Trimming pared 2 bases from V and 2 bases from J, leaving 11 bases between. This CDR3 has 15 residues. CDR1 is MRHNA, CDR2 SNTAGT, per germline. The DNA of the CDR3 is TGTGCCAGCAGTGACGAGGCGGGGACCACAGATACGCAGTATTTT. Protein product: CASSDEAGTTDTQYF.

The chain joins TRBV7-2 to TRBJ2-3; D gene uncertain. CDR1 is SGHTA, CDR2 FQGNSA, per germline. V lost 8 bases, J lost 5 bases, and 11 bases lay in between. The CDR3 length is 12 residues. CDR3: CASCQVEDTQYF. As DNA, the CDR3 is TGTGCCAGCTGCCAGGTTGAAGATACGCAGTATTTT. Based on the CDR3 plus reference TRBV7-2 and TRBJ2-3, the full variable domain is GAGVSQSPSNKVTEKGKDVELRCDPISGHTALYWYRQSLGQGLEFLIYFQGNSAPDKSGLPSDRFSAERTGGSVSTLTIQRTQQEDSAVYLCASCQVEDTQYFGPGTRLTVL.

The CDR3 bases are TGCGCCAGCATCTCAGGGGCTACAACAAGAGAGACCCAGTACTTC. As protein: CASISGATTRETQYF. The chain is built from TRBV5-1 and TRBJ2-5; a weak D match, TRBD1 (6 bases). The CDR3 totals 15 residues. The germline gives CDR1 SGHRS, CDR2 YFSETQ. The V end lost 6 bases, the J end lost 4 bases, and 19 bases lay between the germline ends. Based on the CDR3 plus reference TRBV5-1 and TRBJ2-5, the full variable domain is KAGVTQTPRYLIKTRGQQVTLSCSPISGHRSVSWYQQTPGQGLQFLFEYFSETQRNKGNFPGRFSGRQFSNSRSEMNVSTLELGDSALYLCASISGATTRETQYFGPGTRLLVL.

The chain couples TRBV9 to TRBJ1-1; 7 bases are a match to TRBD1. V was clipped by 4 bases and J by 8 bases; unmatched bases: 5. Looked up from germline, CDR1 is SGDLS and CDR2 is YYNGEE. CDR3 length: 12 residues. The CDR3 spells CASSPRDREAFF. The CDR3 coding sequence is TGTGCCAGCAGCCCCCGGGACAGAGAAGCTTTCTTT.

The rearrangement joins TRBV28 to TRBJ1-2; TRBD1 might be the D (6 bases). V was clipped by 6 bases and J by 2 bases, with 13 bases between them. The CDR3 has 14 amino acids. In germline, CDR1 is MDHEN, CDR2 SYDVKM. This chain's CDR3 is CASREGGGNYGYTF. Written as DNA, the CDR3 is TGTGCCAGCAGGGAAGGGGGGGGCAACTATGGCTACACCTTC.

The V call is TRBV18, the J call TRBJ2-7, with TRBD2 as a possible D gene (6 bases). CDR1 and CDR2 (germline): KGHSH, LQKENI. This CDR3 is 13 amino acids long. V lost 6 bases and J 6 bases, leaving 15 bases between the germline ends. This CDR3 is CASSSGVGGEQYF. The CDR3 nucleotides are TGTGCCAGCTCTTCGGGGGTCGGAGGCGAGCAGTACTTC.

CDR3 bases: TGTGCCAGCAGCTTTGGACATACGAACACTGAAGCTTTCTTT. This encodes CASSFGHTNTEAFF. This sequence joins TRBV11-2 and TRBJ1-1; possible D gene TRBD1, 5 bases. Germline V CDR1 and CDR2: SGHAT, FQNNGV. The CDR3 extends over 14 amino acids. Trimming left V 3 bases short and J 1 base short, with 9 bases between. Supplemented by reference TRBV11-2 and TRBJ1-1, the full variable domain reads EAGVAQSPRYKIIEKRQSVAFWCNPISGHATLYWYQQILGQGPKLLIQFQNNGVVDDSQLPKDRFSAERLKGVDSTLKIQPAKLEDSAVYLCASSFGHTNTEAFFGQGTRLTVV.

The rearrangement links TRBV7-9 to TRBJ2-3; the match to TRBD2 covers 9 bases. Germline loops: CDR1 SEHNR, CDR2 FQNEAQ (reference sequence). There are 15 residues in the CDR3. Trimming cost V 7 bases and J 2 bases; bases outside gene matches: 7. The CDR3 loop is CASTSRLAVTDTQYF. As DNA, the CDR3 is TGTGCCAGCACCTCACGACTAGCGGTCACAGATACGCAGTATTTT.

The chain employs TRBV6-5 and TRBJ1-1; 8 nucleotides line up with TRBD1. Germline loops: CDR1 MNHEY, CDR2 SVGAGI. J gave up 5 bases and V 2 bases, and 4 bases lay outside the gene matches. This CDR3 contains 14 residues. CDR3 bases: TGTGCCAGCAGTTACCTCAGGGGGCCAACTGAAGCTTTCTTT. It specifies CASSYLRGPTEAFF.

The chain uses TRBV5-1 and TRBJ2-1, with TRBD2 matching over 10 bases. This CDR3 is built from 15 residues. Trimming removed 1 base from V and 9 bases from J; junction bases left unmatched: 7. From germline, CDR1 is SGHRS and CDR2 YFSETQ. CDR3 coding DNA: TGCGCCAGCAGCTTGAGGACTAGCGGAAGTAGTGAGCAGTTCTTC. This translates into CASSLRTSGSSEQFF.

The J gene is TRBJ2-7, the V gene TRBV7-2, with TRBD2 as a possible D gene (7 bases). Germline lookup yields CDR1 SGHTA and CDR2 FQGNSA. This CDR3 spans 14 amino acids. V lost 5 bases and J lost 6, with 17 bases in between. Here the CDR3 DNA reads TGTGCCAGCAGCACCGGAGGGGGGGGGCGCGAGCAGTACGTC. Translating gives CASSTGGGGREQYV.

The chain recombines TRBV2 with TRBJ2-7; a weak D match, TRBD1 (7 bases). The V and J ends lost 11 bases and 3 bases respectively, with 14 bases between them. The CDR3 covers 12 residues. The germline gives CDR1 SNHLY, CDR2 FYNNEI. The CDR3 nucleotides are TGTGCCGGCCCTCAGGGGGGCTACGAGCAGTACGTC. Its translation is CAGPQGGYEQYV.

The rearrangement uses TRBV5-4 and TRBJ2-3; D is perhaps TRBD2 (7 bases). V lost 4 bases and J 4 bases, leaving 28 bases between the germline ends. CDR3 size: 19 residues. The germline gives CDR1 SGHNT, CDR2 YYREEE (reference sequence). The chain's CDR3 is CASSPNGGTTYGGADTQYF. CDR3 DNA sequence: TGTGCCAGCAGCCCCAACGGGGGGACAACCTATGGAGGGGCAGATACGCAGTATTTT.

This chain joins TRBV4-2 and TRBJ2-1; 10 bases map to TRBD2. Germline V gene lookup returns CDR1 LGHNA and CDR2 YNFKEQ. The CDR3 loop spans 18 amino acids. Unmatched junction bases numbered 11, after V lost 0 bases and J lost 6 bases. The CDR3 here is CASSQDSSGRGGGNEQFF. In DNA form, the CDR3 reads TGTGCCAGCAGCCAAGATTCTAGCGGGAGAGGAGGAGGCAATGAGCAGTTCTTC.

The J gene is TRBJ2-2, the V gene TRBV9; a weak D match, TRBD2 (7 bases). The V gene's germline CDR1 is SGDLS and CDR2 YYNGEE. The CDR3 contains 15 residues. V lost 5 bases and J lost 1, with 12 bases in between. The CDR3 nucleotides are TGTGCCAGCAGGGCGGGGGCTTTGAACACCGGGGAGCTGTTTTTT. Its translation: CASRAGALNTGELFF.

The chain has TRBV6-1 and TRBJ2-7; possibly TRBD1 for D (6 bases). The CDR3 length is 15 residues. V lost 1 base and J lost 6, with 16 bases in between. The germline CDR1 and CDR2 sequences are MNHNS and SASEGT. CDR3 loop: CASSEVAGDSSEQYF. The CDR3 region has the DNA TGTGCCAGCAGTGAAGTGGCAGGGGATTCGTCCGAGCAGTACTTC.

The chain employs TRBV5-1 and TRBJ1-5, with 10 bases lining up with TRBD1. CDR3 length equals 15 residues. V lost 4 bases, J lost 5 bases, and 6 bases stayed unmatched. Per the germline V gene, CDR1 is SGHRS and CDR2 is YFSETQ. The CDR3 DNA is TGCGCCAGCAGCCCGGGGACAGGGGAATATCAGCCCCAGCATTTT. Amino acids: CASSPGTGEYQPQHF.

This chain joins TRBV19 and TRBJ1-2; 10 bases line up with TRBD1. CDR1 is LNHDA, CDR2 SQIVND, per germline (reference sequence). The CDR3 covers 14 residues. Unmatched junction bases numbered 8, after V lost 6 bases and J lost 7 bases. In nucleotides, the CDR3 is TGTGCCAGTAGCCCGGACAGGGGGACCTCTGGCTACACCTTC. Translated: CASSPDRGTSGYTF. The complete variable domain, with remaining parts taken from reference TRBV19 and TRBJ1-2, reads DGGITQSPKYLFRKEGQNVTLSCEQNLNHDAMYWYRQDPGQGLRLIYYSQIVNDFQKGDIAEGYSVSREKKESFPLTVTSAQKNPTAFYLCASSPDRGTSGYTFGSGTRLTVV.

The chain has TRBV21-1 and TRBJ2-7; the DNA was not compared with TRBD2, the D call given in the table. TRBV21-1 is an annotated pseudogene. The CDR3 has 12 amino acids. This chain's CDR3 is CASSKGRAEQYF. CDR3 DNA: TGTGCCAGCAGCAAAGGGCGGGCCGAGCAGTACTTC.

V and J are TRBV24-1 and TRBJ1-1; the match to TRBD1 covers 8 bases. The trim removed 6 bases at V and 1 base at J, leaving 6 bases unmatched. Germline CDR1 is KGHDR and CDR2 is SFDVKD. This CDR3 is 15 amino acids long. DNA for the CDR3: TGTGCCACCAGTCGGACAGGGAATGCGAACACTGAAGCTTTCTTT. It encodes CATSRTGNANTEAFF.

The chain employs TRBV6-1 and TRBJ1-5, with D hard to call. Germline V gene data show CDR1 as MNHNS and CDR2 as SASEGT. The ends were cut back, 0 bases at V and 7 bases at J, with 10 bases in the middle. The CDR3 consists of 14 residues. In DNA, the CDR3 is TGTGCCAGCAGTGAAGCGTCGGGGAGACAGCCCCAGCATTTT. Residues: CASSEASGRQPQHF.

CDR3: CASRKRPPNEQFF. CDR3 DNA sequence: TGTGCCAGCAGAAAGCGACCGCCTAATGAGCAGTTCTTC. The chain couples TRBV12-3 or TRBV12-4 to TRBJ2-1; D unclear. The CDR3 totals 13 residues. Trimming removed 6 bases at V and 7 bases at J, with 13 bases between.

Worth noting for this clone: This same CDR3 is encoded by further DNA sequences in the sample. The CDR3 nucleotides are TGTGCCAGCAGCGTAGGTGGTAGCCCCTACGAGCAGTACTTC. Translating it yields CASSVGGSPYEQYF. The chain uses TRBV9 and TRBJ2-7; D unclear. Trimming left V 0 bases short and J 2 bases short, with 9 bases between. This CDR3 spans 14 amino acids. Germline CDR1 reads SGDLS; CDR2 reads YYNGEE.

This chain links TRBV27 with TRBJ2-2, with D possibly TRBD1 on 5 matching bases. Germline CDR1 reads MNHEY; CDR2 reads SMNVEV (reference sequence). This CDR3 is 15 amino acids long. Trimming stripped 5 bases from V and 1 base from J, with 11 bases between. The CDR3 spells CASSPPGQNTGELFF. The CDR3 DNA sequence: TGTGCCAGCAGTCCCCCCGGACAGAACACCGGGGAGCTGTTTTTT.

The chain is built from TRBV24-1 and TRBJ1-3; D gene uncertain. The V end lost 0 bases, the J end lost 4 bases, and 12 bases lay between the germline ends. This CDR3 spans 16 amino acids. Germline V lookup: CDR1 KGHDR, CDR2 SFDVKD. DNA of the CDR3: TGTGCCACCAGTGATTTGCAGCGGAGGGTAGGAAACACCATATATTTT. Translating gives CATSDLQRRVGNTIYF.

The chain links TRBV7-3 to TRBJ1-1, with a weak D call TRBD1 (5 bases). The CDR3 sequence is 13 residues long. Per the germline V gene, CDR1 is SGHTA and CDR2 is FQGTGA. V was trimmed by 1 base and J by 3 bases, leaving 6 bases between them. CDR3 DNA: TGTGCCAGCAGCTTAAGCAGGGACACTGAAGCTTTCTTT. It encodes CASSLSRDTEAFF.

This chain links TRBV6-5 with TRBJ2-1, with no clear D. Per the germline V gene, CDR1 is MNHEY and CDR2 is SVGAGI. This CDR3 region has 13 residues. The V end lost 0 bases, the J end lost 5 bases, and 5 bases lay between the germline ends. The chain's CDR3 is CASSYSGDNEQFF. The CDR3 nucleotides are TGTGCCAGCAGTTACTCGGGCGACAATGAGCAGTTCTTC.